This T cell receptor (beta chain) stems from a study of Ad26.COV2.S vaccination and SARS-CoV-2 variants. For the study at large: Doses of Ad26.COV2.S were injected into muscle once or twice, 56 days apart.

Findings of the study overall: A substantial breadth of spike-specific CD8+ and CD4+ T cell responses after vaccination has been reported.

This CDR3 is 17 amino acids long. Trimming removed 5 bases from V and 6 bases from J; junction bases left unmatched: 16. CDR1 is LNHDA and CDR2 is SQIVND in the germline V gene (reference sequence). TCRdb's table, derived via immunoSEQ multiplex PCR, lists solely in-frame clones and lacks some. The repertoire holds about 350,000 clones, with around 83% as singletons. Treatment indicated: some 19 received Ad26.COV2.S at low or high dose, single or two shots; roughly five received placebo; per-sample allocation not given. Sampling was done on day 63 after the first vaccine or placebo injection. Adults aged 18-55 years in Boston included the donor. What was given as vaccine was an Ad26 vector encoding Wuhan-strain SARS-CoV-2 spike. This clone was counted only a few times. Its antigen is still unknown.

This chain connects TRBV19 to TRBJ2-1, with 7 bases aligning to TRBD2. The receptor's source is a person between 18 and 65 years old who received the Ad26.COV2.S COVID-19 vaccine or a placebo. The sequenced sample was peripheral blood, obtained in a trial of Ad26.COV2.S vaccine versus placebo. The CDR3 protein is CASSAFFSREAPNEQFF. DNA for the CDR3: TGTGCCAGTAGTGCCTTTTTTAGCCGGGAGGCTCCCAATGAGCAGTTCTTC.